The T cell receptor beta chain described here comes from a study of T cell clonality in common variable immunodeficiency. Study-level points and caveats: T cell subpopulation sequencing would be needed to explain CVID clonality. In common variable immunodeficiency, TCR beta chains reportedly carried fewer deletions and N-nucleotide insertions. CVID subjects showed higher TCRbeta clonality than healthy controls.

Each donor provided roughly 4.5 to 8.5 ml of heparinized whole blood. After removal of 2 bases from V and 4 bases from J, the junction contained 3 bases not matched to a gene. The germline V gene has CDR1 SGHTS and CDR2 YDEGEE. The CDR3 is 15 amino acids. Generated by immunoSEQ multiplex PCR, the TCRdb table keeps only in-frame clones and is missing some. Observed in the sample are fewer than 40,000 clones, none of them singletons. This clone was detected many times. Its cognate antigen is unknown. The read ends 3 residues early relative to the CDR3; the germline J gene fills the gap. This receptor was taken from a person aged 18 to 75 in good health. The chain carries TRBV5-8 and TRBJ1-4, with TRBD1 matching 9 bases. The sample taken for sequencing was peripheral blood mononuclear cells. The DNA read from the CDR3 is TGTGCCAGCAGCTTACAGGGGGCGTTTAATGAAAAA. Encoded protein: CASSLQGAFNEK. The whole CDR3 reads CASSLQGAFNEKLFF.